The sequence of this T cell receptor (beta chain) was determined in a study of CD4 T cells in relation to SARS-CoV-2 and coronaviruses (dated by TCRdb to the early 2020s). Concerning the study at large: The ViraFEST assay cultured PBMCs with antigen for under 11 days, then sequenced TCR beta CDR3s to find antigen-specific clonal expansions. An HIV-1 Nef peptide pool or a no-peptide culture served as the negative reference condition. Patient-derived lymphoblastoid cell lines were used to map the HLA restriction of shared crossreactive spike epitopes. Memory CD4+ T cell crossreactivity between SARS-CoV-2 and common cold coronavirus spike proteins was assessed at the TCR clonotype level in the study. Samples from three pre-COVID donors and the naive versus memory experiments were sequenced with the Adaptive Biotechnologies TCR-sequencing kit; other data were Illumina-based. A different TCR-beta assay, based on Illumina, was used to sequence expansion assays from other donors in the study. General findings and caveats noted by the study authors: Compared with monoreactive clones, crossreactive clones had significantly weaker SARS-CoV-2-driven expansion, a result consistent with antigenic imprinting. Crossreactivity analysis was centred on spike protein, so crossreactivity against other viral proteins was not assessed. Small numbers of patients and of tested TCRs limited the study. Because no donor provided both pre-pandemic and post-infection samples, tracing the source of pre-existing responses was limited. In roughly 70% of donors, memory CD4+ clonotypes turned up that crossrecognized SARS-CoV-2 and at least one common cold coronavirus spike.

The method was the immunoSEQ multiplex PCR assay. The source study handled its data this way. Preprocessing removed nonproductive sequences and CDR3s not starting with C, not ending with F or W, or shorter than 7 amino acids. Antigen-specific clonotypes were called with the MANAFEST web app on the basis of expansion relative to the reference and to other culture wells. A clone was considered positive if significant expansion relative to the reference culture was observed in 2 of 3 replicate wells at an FDR below 0.05. A further requirement for positive clones was significant expansion compared with all other tandem wells, along with an odds ratio above 5. CDR3 homology was quantified as pairwise Levenshtein distance, calculated with the stringdist R package after three terminal residues were trimmed from each end. TCRdb took over this immuneACCESS table, retaining in-frame rearrangements with V and J assigned. Such tables are incomplete; in checked studies, under half of the missing clones stem from an unresolved V gene, and the remainder is unexplained. The DNA was the basis for D and trimming; V, J and clone size are from that table. The sample table shows about 29,000 clones, and around 76% are seen once. The ten top clones hold roughly 17% of the sample.

Sequences ENHRY (CDR1) and SYGVKD (CDR2) are obtained from the germline V gene. Germline trimming: 2 bases from V, 6 bases from J; junction bases outside gene matches: 9. Counted from cysteine to phenylalanine, this CDR3 has 17 amino acids. Just CDR3 DNA is preserved here, 51 bases in frame from base 1. CD4+ T cells from unexposed donors were collected before the COVID-19 pandemic (2011-2018). The EasySep CD4+ T cell isolation kit was used to isolate CD4+ T cells once the cultures had run for nine to eleven days. As cell numbers permitted, CD4+ T cells from unexposed donors were tested for reactivity to SARS-CoV-2 S and N and to four common cold coronavirus spike pools. PBMCs were cultured at fewer than 2.5 million per well in IMDM supplemented with around 5.1% human AB serum and around 9.2 IU/ml IL-2. Half of the culture medium was replaced with fresh IL-2-containing medium on days 3 and 7. Triplicate replicate wells were generally used for each peptide culture condition. Leukapheresis product for the unexposed donors was bought commercially. Ficoll-Paque PLUS gradient centrifugation was used to isolate PBMCs from leukapheresis product or whole blood. The PBMCs went either fresh into the expansion assay or into cryopreservation at -140 degrees C. The QIAamp Micro DNA Kit was used to extract genomic DNA from the CD4+ T cells.

Details on this clone: Which antigen it targets is not known. No much larger clone exists at a distance of one base, and base qualities are not known.

The sequenced sample was CD4+ T cells from PBMCs, cultured in vitro. The clonotype comes from a human donor in good health. The chain employs TRBV10-3 and TRBJ2-2, with 10 bases aligning to TRBD1. The nucleotide sequence reads as follows: TGTGCCATCAGTGAGGGTGAATGGACAGGGGGATCCGGGGAGCTGTTTTTT. This yields the protein CAISEGEWTGGSGELFF.